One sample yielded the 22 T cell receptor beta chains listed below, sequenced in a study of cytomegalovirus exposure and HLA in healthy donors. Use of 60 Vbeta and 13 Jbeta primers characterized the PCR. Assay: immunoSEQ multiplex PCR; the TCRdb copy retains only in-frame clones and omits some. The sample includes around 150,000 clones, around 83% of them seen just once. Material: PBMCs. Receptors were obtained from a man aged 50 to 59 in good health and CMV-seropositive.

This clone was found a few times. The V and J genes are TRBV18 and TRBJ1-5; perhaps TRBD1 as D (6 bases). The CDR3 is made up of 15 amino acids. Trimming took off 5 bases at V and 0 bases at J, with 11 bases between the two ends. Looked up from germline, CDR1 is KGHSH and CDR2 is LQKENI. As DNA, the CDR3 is TGTGCCAGCTCATTCACAGGGTATAGCAATCAGCCCCAGCATTTT. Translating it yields CASSFTGYSNQPQHF. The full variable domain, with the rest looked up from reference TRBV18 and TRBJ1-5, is NAGVMQNPRHLVRRRGQEARLRCSPMKGHSHVYWYRQLPEEGLKFMVYLQKENIIDESGMPKERFSAEFPKEGPSILRIQQVVRGDSAAYFCASSFTGYSNQPQHFGDGTRLSIL.

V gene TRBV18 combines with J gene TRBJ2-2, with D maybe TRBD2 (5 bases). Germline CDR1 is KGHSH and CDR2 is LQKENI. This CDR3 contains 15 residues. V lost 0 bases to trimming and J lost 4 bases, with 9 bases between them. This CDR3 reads CASSPPSGSTGELFF. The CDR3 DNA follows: TGTGCCAGCTCACCACCGTCGGGGAGCACCGGGGAGCTGTTTTTT.

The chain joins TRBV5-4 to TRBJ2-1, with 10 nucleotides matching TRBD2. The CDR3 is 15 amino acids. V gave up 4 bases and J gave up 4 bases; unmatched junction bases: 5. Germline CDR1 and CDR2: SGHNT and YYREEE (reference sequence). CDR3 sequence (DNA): TGTGCCAGCAGCCCAAGCGGGGGGGCGTACAATGAGCAGTTCTTC. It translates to CASSPSGGAYNEQFF. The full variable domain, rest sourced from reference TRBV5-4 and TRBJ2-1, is ETGVTQSPTHLIKTRGQQVTLRCSSQSGHNTVSWYQQALGQGPQFIFQYYREEENGRGNFPPRFSGLQFPNYSSELNVNALELDDSALYLCASSPSGGAYNEQFFGPGTRLTVL.

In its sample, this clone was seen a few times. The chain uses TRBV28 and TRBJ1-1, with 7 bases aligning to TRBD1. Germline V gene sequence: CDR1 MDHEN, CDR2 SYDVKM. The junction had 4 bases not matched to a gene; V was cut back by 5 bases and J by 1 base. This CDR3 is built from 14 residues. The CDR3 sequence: CASSPRDRNTEAFF. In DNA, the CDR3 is TGTGCCAGCAGTCCCCGGGACAGGAACACTGAAGCTTTCTTT. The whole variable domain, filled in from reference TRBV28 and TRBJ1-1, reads DVKVTQSSRYLVKRTGEKVFLECVQDMDHENMFWYRQDPGLGLRLIYFSYDVKMKEKGDIPEGYSVSREKKERFSLILESASTNQTSMYLCASSPRDRNTEAFFGQGTRLTVV.

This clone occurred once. CDR3 protein: CASSILEGQGNEQFF. As DNA, the CDR3 is TGTGCCAGTAGTATACTGGAAGGACAGGGCAATGAGCAGTTCTTC. J is TRBJ2-1 and V is TRBV19, with 8 bases fitting TRBD1. Trimming removed 2 bases from V and 6 bases from J; junction bases left unmatched: 6. Germline values: CDR1 LNHDA, CDR2 SQIVND (reference sequence). This CDR3 comprises 15 residues.

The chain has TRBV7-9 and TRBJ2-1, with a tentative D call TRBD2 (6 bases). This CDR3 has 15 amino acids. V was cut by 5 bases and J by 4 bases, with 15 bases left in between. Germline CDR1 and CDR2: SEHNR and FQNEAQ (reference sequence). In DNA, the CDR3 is TGTGCCAGCAGCCGGGGGTTAGCGGTGTACAATGAGCAGTTCTTC. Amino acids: CASSRGLAVYNEQFF.

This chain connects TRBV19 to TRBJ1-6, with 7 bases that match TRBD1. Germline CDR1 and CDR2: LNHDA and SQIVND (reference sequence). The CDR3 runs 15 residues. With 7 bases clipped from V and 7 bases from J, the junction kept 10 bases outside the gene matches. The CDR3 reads CASTPRGAENSPLHF. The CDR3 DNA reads TGTGCCAGTACCCCCAGGGGGGCAGAAAATTCACCCCTCCACTTT.

CDR3 coding DNA: TGTGCCAGCAGCCGCACACAGGGGCCCTACGAGCAGTACTTC. Translation gives CASSRTQGPYEQYF. The chain combines TRBV6-5 with TRBJ2-7; 7 nucleotides line up with TRBD1. The germline V gene has CDR1 MNHEY and CDR2 SVGAGI. This CDR3 comprises 14 residues. With V trimmed by 6 bases and J by 2 bases, 7 bases remained unmatched.

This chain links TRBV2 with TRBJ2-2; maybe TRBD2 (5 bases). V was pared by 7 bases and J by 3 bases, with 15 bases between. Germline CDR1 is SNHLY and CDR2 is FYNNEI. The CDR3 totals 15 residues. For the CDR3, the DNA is TGTGCCAGCAACGGGGTAGGGCGGGACACCGGGGAGCTGTTTTTT. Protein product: CASNGVGRDTGELFF.

In DNA, the CDR3 is TGTGCCAGCAGTTTCCAGACTAGCGGGAGGGTCGATGAGCAGTTCTTC. Its translation: CASSFQTSGRVDEQFF. The chain employs TRBV6-5 and TRBJ2-1; 14 positions agree with TRBD2. The trim removed 4 bases at V and 8 bases at J, leaving 7 bases unmatched. This CDR3 region has 16 residues. Germline V gives CDR1 MNHEY, CDR2 SVGAGI.

Here the CDR3 reads CASRKGLAGQREQYF. The CDR3 nucleotides are TGTGCCAGCAGAAAGGGACTAGCGGGCCAGCGTGAGCAGTACTTC. The chain is built from TRBV6-1 and TRBJ2-7; TRBD2 aligns across 12 bases. The CDR3 length is 15 residues. The V gene end was trimmed by 6 bases and the J gene end by 7 bases; junction bases not matched to a gene: 10. The V gene's germline CDR1 is MNHNS and CDR2 SASEGT.

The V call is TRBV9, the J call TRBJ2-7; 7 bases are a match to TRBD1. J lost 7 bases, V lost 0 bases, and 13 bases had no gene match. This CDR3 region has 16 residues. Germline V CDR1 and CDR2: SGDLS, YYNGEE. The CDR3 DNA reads TGTGCCAGCAGCGTAGGAGATGGACAGGACGCGGGTGAGCAGTACTTC. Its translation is CASSVGDGQDAGEQYF.

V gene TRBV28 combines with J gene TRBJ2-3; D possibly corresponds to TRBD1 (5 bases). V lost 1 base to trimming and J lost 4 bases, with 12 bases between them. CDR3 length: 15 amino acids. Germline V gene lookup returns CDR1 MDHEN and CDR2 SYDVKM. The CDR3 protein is CASSLSDRSPDTQYF. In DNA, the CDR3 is TGTGCCAGCAGTTTATCCGACAGATCGCCAGATACGCAGTATTTT.

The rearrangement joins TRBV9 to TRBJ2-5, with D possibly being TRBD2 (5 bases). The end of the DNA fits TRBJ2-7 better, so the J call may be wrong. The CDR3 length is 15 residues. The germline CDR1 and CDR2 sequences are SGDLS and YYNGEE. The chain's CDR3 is CASSVWENYLGEQYF. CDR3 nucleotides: TGTGCCAGCAGCGTATGGGAGAATTACCTCGGCGAGCAGTACTTC.

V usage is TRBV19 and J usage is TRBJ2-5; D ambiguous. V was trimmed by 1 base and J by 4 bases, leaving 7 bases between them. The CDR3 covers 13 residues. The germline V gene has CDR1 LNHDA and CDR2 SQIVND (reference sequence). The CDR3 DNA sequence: TGTGCCAGTAGTATAGGGAGAAGAGAGACCCAGTACTTC. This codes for CASSIGRRETQYF. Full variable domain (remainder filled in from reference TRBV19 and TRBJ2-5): DGGITQSPKYLFRKEGQNVTLSCEQNLNHDAMYWYRQDPGQGLRLIYYSQIVNDFQKGDIAEGYSVSREKKESFPLTVTSAQKNPTAFYLCASSIGRRETQYFGPGTRLLVL.

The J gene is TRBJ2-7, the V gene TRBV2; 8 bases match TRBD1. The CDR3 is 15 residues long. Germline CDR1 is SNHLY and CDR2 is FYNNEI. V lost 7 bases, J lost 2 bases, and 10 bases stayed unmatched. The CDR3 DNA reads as TGTGCCAGCAAGTTGGGGGTGGACAGGGCCTACGAGCAGTACTTC. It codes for CASKLGVDRAYEQYF.

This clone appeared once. This CDR3 is CASSEQTLDNSPLHF. CDR3 DNA: TGTGCCAGCAGCGAGCAGACCCTAGACAATTCACCCCTCCACTTT. The chain uses TRBV6-1 and TRBJ1-6; no definite D call. Germline V gene sequence: CDR1 MNHNS, CDR2 SASEGT. Trimming cost V 6 bases and J 7 bases, with 16 bases left between them. This CDR3 contains 15 residues.

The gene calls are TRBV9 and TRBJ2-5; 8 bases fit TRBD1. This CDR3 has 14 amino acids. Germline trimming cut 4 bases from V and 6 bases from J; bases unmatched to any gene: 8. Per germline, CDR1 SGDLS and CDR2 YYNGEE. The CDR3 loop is CASSSETGEKTQYF. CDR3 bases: TGTGCCAGCAGCTCCGAGACAGGGGAGAAGACCCAGTACTTC.

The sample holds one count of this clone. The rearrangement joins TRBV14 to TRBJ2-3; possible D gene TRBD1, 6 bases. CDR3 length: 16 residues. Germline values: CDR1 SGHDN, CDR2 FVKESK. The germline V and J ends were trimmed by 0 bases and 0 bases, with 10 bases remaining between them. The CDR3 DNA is TGTGCCAGCAGCCAAGACGCAGGGGATAGCACAGATACGCAGTATTTT. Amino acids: CASSQDAGDSTDTQYF.

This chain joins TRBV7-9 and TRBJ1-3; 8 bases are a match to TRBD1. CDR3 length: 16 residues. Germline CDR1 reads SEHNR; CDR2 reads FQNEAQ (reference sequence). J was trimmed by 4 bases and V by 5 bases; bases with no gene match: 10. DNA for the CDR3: TGTGCCAGCAGCCGCGCGTCTGCAGGGGGCGGAAACACCATATATTTT. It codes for CASSRASAGGGNTIYF.

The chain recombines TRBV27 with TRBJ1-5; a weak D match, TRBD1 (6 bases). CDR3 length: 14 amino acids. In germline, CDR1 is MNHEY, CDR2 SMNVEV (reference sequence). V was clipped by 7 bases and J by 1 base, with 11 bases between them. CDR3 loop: CASNAGASNQPQHF. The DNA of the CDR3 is TGTGCCAGCAACGCAGGGGCCAGCAATCAGCCCCAGCATTTT.

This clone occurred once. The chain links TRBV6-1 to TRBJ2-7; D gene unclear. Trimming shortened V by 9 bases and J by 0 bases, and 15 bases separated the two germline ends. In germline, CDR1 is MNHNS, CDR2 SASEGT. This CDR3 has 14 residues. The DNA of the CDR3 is TGTGCCAGTATGTGGCGGCCCTTCTCCTACGAGCAGTACTTC. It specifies CASMWRPFSYEQYF.